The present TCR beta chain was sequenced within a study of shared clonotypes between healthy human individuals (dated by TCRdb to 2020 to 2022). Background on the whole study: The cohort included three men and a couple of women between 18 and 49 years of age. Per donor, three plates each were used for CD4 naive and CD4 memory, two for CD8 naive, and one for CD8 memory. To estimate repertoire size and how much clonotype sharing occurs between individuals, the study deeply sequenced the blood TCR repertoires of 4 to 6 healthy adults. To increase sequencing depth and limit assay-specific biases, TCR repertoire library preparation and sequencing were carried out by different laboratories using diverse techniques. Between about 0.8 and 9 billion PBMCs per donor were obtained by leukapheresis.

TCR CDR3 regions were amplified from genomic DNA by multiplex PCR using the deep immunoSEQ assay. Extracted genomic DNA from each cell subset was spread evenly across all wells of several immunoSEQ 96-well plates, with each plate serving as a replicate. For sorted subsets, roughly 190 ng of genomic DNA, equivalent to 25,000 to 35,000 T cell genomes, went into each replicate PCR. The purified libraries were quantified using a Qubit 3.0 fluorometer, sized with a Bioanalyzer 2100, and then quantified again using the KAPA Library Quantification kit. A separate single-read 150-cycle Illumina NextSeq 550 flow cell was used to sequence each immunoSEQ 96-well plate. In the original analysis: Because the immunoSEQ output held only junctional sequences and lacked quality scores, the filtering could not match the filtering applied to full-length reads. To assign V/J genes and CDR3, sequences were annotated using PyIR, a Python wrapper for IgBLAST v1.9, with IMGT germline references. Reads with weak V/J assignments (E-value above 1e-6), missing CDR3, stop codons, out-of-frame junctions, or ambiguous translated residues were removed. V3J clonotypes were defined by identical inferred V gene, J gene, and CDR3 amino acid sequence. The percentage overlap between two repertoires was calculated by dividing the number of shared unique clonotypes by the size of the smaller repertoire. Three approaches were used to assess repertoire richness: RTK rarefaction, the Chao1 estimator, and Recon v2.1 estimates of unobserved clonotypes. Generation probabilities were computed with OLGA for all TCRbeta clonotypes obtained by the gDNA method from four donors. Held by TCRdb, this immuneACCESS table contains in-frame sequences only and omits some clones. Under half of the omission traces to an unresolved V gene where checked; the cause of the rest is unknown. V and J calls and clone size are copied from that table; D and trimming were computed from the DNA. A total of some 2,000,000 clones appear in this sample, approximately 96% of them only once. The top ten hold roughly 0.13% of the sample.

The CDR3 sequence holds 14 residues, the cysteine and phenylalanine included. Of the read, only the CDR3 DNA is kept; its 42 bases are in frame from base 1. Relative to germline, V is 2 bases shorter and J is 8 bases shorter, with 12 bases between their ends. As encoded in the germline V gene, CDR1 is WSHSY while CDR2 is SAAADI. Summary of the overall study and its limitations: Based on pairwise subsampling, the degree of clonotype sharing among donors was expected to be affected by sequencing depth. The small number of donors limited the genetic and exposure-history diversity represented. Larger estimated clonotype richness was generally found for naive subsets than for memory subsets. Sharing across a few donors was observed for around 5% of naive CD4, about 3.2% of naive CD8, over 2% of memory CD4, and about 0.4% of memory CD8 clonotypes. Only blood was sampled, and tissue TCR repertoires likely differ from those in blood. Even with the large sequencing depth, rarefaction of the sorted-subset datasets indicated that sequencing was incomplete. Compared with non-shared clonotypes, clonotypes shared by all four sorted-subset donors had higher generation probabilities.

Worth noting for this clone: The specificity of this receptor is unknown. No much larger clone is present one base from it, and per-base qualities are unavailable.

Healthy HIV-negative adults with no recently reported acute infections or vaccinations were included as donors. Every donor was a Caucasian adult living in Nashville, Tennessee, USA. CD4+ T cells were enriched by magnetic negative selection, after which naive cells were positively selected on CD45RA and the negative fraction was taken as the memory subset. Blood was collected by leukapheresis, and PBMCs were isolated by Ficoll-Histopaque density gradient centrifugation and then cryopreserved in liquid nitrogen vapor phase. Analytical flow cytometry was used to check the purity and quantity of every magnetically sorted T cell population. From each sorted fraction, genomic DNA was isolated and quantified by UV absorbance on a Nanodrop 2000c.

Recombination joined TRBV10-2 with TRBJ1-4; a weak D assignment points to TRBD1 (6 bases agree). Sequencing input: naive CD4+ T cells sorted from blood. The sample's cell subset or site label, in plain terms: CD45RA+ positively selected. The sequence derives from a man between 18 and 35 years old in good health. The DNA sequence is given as TGCGCCAGCAGTGAGACCACTGGGGGCGAAAAACTGTTTTTT. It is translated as CASSETTGGEKLFF.